This T cell receptor (beta chain) is drawn from a study of T cell changes during pregnancy in multiple sclerosis. Germline values: CDR1 SGHKS, CDR2 YYEKEE (reference sequence). The CDR3 loop spans 14 amino acids. V lost 5 bases to trimming and J lost 4 bases, with 15 bases between them. Here immunoSEQ multiplex PCR was the method, and the copy in TCRdb shows in-frame clones only, minus some. The sample includes roughly 51,000 clones, around 92% of them seen just once. The receptor was derived from a female donor in good health, enrolled as a control in a pregnancy study. The specimen was CD4+ T cells from peripheral blood mononuclear cells, collected after pregnancy. V and J are TRBV5-5 and TRBJ1-2; D is unclear. Here the CDR3 reads CASRDYKGPYGYTF. For the CDR3, the DNA is TGTGCCAGCAGGGACTACAAAGGGCCCTATGGCTACACCTTC.